The rows below give T cell receptor beta chains drawn from one sample of a study of blood T cells in healthy people across ages. TCRdb re-analysed the 5' RACE reads in MiXCR, keeping a single row per CDR3 protein. The data show 790,000 or so distinct CDR3 sequences, around half seen once. The sample comprised blood. The receptors derive from an elderly man in good health. Each CDR3 is given with its conserved first and last residue. The D gene is left open where the match is weak. Size tells how often a clone was seen (once, few, many) or the class of an expanded clone, and some rows leave it out.

abundance: few
d_gene: -
j_gene: TRBJ2-1
v_gene: TRBV12-3/TRBV12-4
CDR3nt: TGTGCCAGCAGCCTCCGAAGCGGATATGAGCAGTTCTTC
CDR3aa: CASSLRSGYEQFF

abundance: -
d_gene: TRBD1
j_gene: TRBJ2-2
v_gene: TRBV2
CDR3nt: TGTGTCAGCAGGATACAGGGGGCCGGGGAGCTGTTTTTT
CDR3aa: CVSRIQGAGELFF

abundance: -
d_gene: -
j_gene: TRBJ1-4
v_gene: TRBV20-1
CDR3nt: TGCAGTGCTAGTAGGGGGACAACTAATGAAAAACTGTTTTTT
CDR3aa: CSASRGTTNEKLFF

abundance: -
d_gene: TRBD2
j_gene: TRBJ2-7
v_gene: TRBV7-9
CDR3nt: TGTGCCAGCAGCTTGGGGTCCCTGGGACTAGCTTCGGGCGAGCAGTACTTC
CDR3aa: CASSLGSLGLASGEQYF

abundance: -
d_gene: -
j_gene: TRBJ2-7
v_gene: TRBV6-6
CDR3nt: TGTGCCAGCAGTTACGGGGCGGAGCGCTCCTACGAGCAGTACTTC
CDR3aa: CASSYGAERSYEQYF

abundance: -
d_gene: TRBD2
j_gene: TRBJ2-7
v_gene: TRBV28
CDR3nt: TGTGCCAGCAGCCACCGACTAGCGGGATTTGTCGAGCAGTACTTC
CDR3aa: CASSHRLAGFVEQYF

abundance: -
d_gene: TRBD1
j_gene: TRBJ1-2
v_gene: TRBV5-1
CDR3nt: TGCGCCAGCAGCTCCTCGGGACAGACCTATGGCTACACCTTC
CDR3aa: CASSSSGQTYGYTF

abundance: -
d_gene: -
j_gene: TRBJ2-1
v_gene: TRBV20-1
CDR3nt: TGCAGTGCTAGAGATCGCTTGCAGGGATTCCACAATGAGCAGTTCTTC
CDR3aa: CSARDRLQGFHNEQFF

abundance: -
d_gene: TRBD1
j_gene: TRBJ2-7
v_gene: TRBV10-3
CDR3nt: TGTGCCATCAGTGACGCAGGGGGCTGGAACGAGCAGTACTTC
CDR3aa: CAISDAGGWNEQYF

abundance: few
d_gene: -
j_gene: TRBJ2-5
v_gene: TRBV12-3/TRBV12-4
CDR3nt: TGTGCCAGCAGGAATGGTAGACTTGGCCAAGAGACCCAGTACTTC
CDR3aa: CASRNGRLGQETQYF

abundance: few
d_gene: TRBD2
j_gene: TRBJ2-3
v_gene: TRBV5-1
CDR3nt: TGCGCCAGCAGCTTGGGACTAGCGGGAGGAGTTCCGGATACGCAGTATTTT
CDR3aa: CASSLGLAGGVPDTQYF

abundance: -
d_gene: TRBD2
j_gene: TRBJ2-3
v_gene: TRBV24-1
CDR3nt: TGTGCCACCAGTGACCTTCGGACTAGCGGGGATTCTAGCACAGATACGCAGTATTTT
CDR3aa: CATSDLRTSGDSSTDTQYF

abundance: few
d_gene: -
j_gene: TRBJ2-4
v_gene: TRBV4-2
CDR3nt: TGTGCCAGCAGCCAAGAACTCAGGGCGCTAGCCAAAAACATTCAGTACTTC
CDR3aa: CASSQELRALAKNIQYF

abundance: -
d_gene: TRBD2
j_gene: TRBJ2-7
v_gene: TRBV18
CDR3nt: TGTGCCAGCTCCCGGACTAGCGGGACCACCTACGAGCAGTACTTC
CDR3aa: CASSRTSGTTYEQYF

abundance: -
d_gene: -
j_gene: TRBJ2-3
v_gene: TRBV5-1
CDR3nt: TGCGCCAGCAGCCCTGGCCTGGGACGAGACACAGATACGCAGTATTTT
CDR3aa: CASSPGLGRDTDTQYF

abundance: -
d_gene: -
j_gene: TRBJ2-7
v_gene: TRBV11-3
CDR3nt: TGTGCCAGCAGCTCCGACCCCTCCGAGCAGTACTTC
CDR3aa: CASSSDPSEQYF

abundance: many
d_gene: -
j_gene: TRBJ2-7
v_gene: TRBV30
CDR3nt: TGTGCCTGGAGTGCGACTTTTGGGGGCAAAGAGCAGTACTTC
CDR3aa: CAWSATFGGKEQYF

abundance: -
d_gene: TRBD2
j_gene: TRBJ2-1
v_gene: TRBV29-1
CDR3nt: TGCAGCTCCCGCGGGACTAGCCCGACGCCGGAGGGGGATGAGCAGTTCTTC
CDR3aa: CSSRGTSPTPEGDEQFF

abundance: -
d_gene: TRBD2
j_gene: TRBJ2-7
v_gene: TRBV12-3/TRBV12-4
CDR3nt: TGTGCCAGCAGTCTCAACCCTAGCGGGGTCTCCTACGAGCAGTACTTC
CDR3aa: CASSLNPSGVSYEQYF

abundance: many
d_gene: TRBD2
j_gene: TRBJ2-1
v_gene: TRBV5-1
CDR3nt: TGCGCCAGCAGCCCCCGGGTAGCGGGAGGGGATAATGAGCAGTTCTTC
CDR3aa: CASSPRVAGGDNEQFF

abundance: few
d_gene: TRBD2
j_gene: TRBJ2-3
v_gene: TRBV7-2
CDR3nt: TGTGCCAGCAGCTTAGTACTAGCGGGAGTAGATACGCAGTATTTT
CDR3aa: CASSLVLAGVDTQYF

abundance: few
d_gene: -
j_gene: TRBJ2-1
v_gene: TRBV7-2
CDR3nt: TGTGCCAGCAGCTTAGGGGAAAACAACAATGAGCAGTTCTTC
CDR3aa: CASSLGENNNEQFF

abundance: -
d_gene: -
j_gene: TRBJ2-2
v_gene: TRBV2
CDR3nt: TGTGCCAGCAATTGGGAAAAGGGAAAGATAGCCGGGGAGCTGTTTTTT
CDR3aa: CASNWEKGKIAGELFF

abundance: -
d_gene: -
j_gene: TRBJ2-1
v_gene: TRBV12-3/TRBV12-4
CDR3nt: TGTGCCAGCACCACTGACAGGAGCTCCTACAATGAGCAGTTCTTC
CDR3aa: CASTTDRSSYNEQFF

abundance: few
d_gene: -
j_gene: TRBJ2-1
v_gene: TRBV15
CDR3nt: TGTGCCACCAGCAGACTAGGGGGGGCCTACAATGAGCAGTTCTTC
CDR3aa: CATSRLGGAYNEQFF

abundance: few
d_gene: TRBD2
j_gene: TRBJ2-1
v_gene: TRBV7-2
CDR3nt: TGTGCCAGCAGCTTAGAACGTTATAATAGCGGGAGGGGCTCCTACAATGAGCAGTTCTTC
CDR3aa: CASSLERYNSGRGSYNEQFF

abundance: -
d_gene: -
j_gene: TRBJ2-4
v_gene: TRBV29-1
CDR3nt: TGCAGCGTTGATGGGGCCAAAAACATTCAGTACTTC
CDR3aa: CSVDGAKNIQYF

abundance: -
d_gene: -
j_gene: TRBJ2-5
v_gene: TRBV11-2
CDR3nt: TGTGCCAGCAGCTTCAGGGCAGGGTTTAGCCAAGAGACCCAGTACTTC
CDR3aa: CASSFRAGFSQETQYF

abundance: -
d_gene: -
j_gene: TRBJ2-7
v_gene: TRBV28
CDR3nt: TGTGCCAGCCTGTCTGGGCAGACCTACGAGCAGTACTTC
CDR3aa: CASLSGQTYEQYF

abundance: -
d_gene: TRBD2
j_gene: TRBJ2-3
v_gene: TRBV19
CDR3nt: TGTGCCAGTACCTCGAGGACTAGGGGCCTTTCTAGCACAGATACGCAGTATTTT
CDR3aa: CASTSRTRGLSSTDTQYF

abundance: -
d_gene: -
j_gene: TRBJ2-1
v_gene: TRBV3-1
CDR3nt: TGTGCCAGCAGCCCCCAGGATGCCCATGAGCAGTTCTTC
CDR3aa: CASSPQDAHEQFF

abundance: few
d_gene: -
j_gene: TRBJ2-7
v_gene: TRBV29-1
CDR3nt: TGCAGCGTCTCGCGGCGAGCCCACGAGCAGTACTTC
CDR3aa: CSVSRRAHEQYF

abundance: once
d_gene: -
j_gene: TRBJ2-2
v_gene: TRBV5-1
CDR3nt: TGCGCCAGCAGCTTGAGGGCGGAGGGGGAGCTGTTTTTT
CDR3aa: CASSLRAEGELFF

abundance: -
d_gene: -
j_gene: TRBJ2-7
v_gene: TRBV29-1
CDR3nt: TGCAGCGTCATGACAGGCAGAGGTGCCTACGAGCAGTACTTC
CDR3aa: CSVMTGRGAYEQYF

abundance: -
d_gene: -
j_gene: TRBJ2-5
v_gene: TRBV7-2
CDR3nt: TGTGCCAGCAGCCGAGGGGGTAGCTCAGAGACCCAGTACTTC
CDR3aa: CASSRGGSSETQYF

abundance: many
d_gene: TRBD1
j_gene: TRBJ2-7
v_gene: TRBV7-9
CDR3nt: TGTGCCAGCAGCCCCCCGGGACAGGGACGTGAGCAGTACTTC
CDR3aa: CASSPPGQGREQYF

abundance: -
d_gene: TRBD1
j_gene: TRBJ2-3
v_gene: TRBV3-1
CDR3nt: TGTGCCAGCAGTCGCGGGACAGGGACAGATACGCAGTATTTT
CDR3aa: CASSRGTGTDTQYF

abundance: -
d_gene: -
j_gene: TRBJ1-2
v_gene: TRBV6-2/TRBV6-3
CDR3nt: TGTGCCAGCAGTTCCGACTCAGCGGATGGCTACACCTTC
CDR3aa: CASSSDSADGYTF

abundance: once
d_gene: TRBD2
j_gene: TRBJ2-3
v_gene: TRBV5-1
CDR3nt: TGCGCCAGCAGCTCCCGACCAGCGGGGGGAAACACAGATACGCAGTATTTT
CDR3aa: CASSSRPAGGNTDTQYF